This T cell receptor beta chain is drawn from a study of spatial heterogeneity in lung cancer. As for the study in general: Detection of beta-chain sequences consistently exceeded that of alpha-chain sequences.

V dropped 7 bases and J dropped 1 base, with 7 bases sitting between them. This CDR3 is 11 amino acids long. The germline V gene has CDR1 DFQATT and CDR2 SNEGSKA (reference sequence). Stated time point: blood at routine non-recurrence follow-up after resection. No cell sorting; template was whole RNA from tumor, lung tissue or PBMC. Carried by each TCR cDNA molecule was a unique molecular identifier. TCRdb ran MiXCR on the 5' RACE reads and lists one entry per CDR3 protein. In the table there are approximately 50,000 distinct CDR3 sequences, 7.4% of which are singletons. The source material was PBMCs, sampled at follow-up. This receptor was obtained from a female donor with early-stage non-small cell lung cancer. This sequence joins TRBV20-1 and TRBJ1-1; no definite D call. The CDR3 sequence is CSVPQNTEAFF. CDR3 bases: TGCAGTGTTCCCCAGAACACTGAAGCTTTCTTT.